This entry concerns a single TCR beta chain. No antigen is known for it. This entry is derived from a study of cytomegalovirus exposure and HLA in healthy donors. The protocol was immunoSEQ multiplex PCR, while the TCRdb copy is restricted to in-frame clones and leaves out a portion. The sample contains 100,000 to 150,000 clones, 89% of which appear only once. Study-wide findings and caveats: TCR sequences were mostly rare, though some public TCRs occurred in many donors. Both high specificity and high sensitivity reportedly marked the classifier's diagnosis of cytomegalovirus status.

CDR3 size: 13 residues. Germline V lookup: CDR1 SEHNR, CDR2 FQNEAQ (reference sequence). Deletions cut 3 bases from V and 7 bases from J, with 13 bases between. J is TRBJ2-7 and V is TRBV7-9; possible D gene TRBD2, 5 bases. What was sequenced was PBMCs. The receptor's source is a woman aged 18-29 years in good health and CMV-seronegative. The CDR3 loop reads CASSLGSSWEQYV. CDR3 nucleotides: TGTGCCAGCAGCTTGGGGTCTAGCTGGGAGCAGTACGTC.